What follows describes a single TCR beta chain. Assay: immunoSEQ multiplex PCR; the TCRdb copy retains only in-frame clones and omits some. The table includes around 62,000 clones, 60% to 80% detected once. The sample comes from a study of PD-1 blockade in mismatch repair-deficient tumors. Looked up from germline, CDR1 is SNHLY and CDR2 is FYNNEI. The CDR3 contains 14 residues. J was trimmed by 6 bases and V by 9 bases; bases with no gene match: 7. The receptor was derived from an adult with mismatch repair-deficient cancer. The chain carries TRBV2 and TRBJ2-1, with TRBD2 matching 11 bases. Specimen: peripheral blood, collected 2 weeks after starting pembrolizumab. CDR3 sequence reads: CASQTSGTLNEQFF. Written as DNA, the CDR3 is TGTGCCAGTCAGACTAGCGGGACCCTCAATGAGCAGTTCTTC. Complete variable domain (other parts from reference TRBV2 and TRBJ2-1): EPEVTQTPSHQVTQMGQEVILRCVPISNHLYFYWYRQILGQKVEFLVSFYNNEISEKSEIFDDQFSVERPDGSNFTLKIRSTKLEDSAMYFCASQTSGTLNEQFFGPGTRLTVL.